The clone carrying this T cell receptor (beta chain) was picked up many times. Its antigen is undetermined. Trimming removed 5 bases at V and 5 bases at J, with 6 bases between. The CDR3 has 12 amino acids. From germline, CDR1 is KGHDR and CDR2 SFDVKD. None of the patients had undergone any treatment ahead of thyroid surgery. The data were taken from a study of metastatic and nonmetastatic thyroid tumors. Across the whole study: Peripheral blood and tumor or nodule samples from malignant and benign thyroid patients were compared. Study-level points and caveats: For both blood and tumor, malignant thyroid tumors reportedly showed significantly higher TCR beta diversity than benign nodules did.

Study processing details: CDR3 was compared across clinicopathological groups, and the resulting differences were used to build a distant-metastasis classifier for papillary thyroid cancer. TCRdb ran MiXCR on the PCR reads. TCRdb assigned the V and J calls; the authors' analysis was not used. The table has tens of thousands of clones, around 26% seen once. This chain links TRBV24-1 with TRBJ2-1; D is uncertain. The receptor comes from a male donor with papillary thyroid cancer or a benign thyroid nodule (not recorded which). Some clones in this sample may be carry-over from other donors' samples. The specimen sequenced was blood. The CDR3 bases are TGTGCCACCAGTGGTTATAACAATGAGCAGTTCTTC. This codes for CATSGYNNEQFF.